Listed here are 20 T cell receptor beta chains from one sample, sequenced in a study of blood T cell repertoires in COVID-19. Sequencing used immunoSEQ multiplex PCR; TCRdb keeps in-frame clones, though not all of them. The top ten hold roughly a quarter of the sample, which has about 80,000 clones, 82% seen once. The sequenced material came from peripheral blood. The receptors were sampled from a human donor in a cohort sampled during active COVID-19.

The CDR3 DNA follows: TGCAGTGCTAGTCTCCGGGGGGACACTGAAGCTTTCTTT. Its translation is CSASLRGDTEAFF. The V call is TRBV20-1, the J call TRBJ1-1; maybe TRBD1 (5 bases). V lost 3 bases to trimming and J lost 3 bases, with 11 bases between them. From germline, CDR1 is DFQATT and CDR2 SNEGSKA (reference sequence). The CDR3 consists of 13 residues.

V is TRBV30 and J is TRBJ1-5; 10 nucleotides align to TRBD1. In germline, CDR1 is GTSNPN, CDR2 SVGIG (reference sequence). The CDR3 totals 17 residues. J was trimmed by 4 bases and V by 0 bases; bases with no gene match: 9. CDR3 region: CAWSVGGGQGINQPQHF. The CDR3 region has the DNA TGTGCCTGGAGTGTAGGGGGGGGACAGGGGATTAATCAGCCCCAGCATTTT.

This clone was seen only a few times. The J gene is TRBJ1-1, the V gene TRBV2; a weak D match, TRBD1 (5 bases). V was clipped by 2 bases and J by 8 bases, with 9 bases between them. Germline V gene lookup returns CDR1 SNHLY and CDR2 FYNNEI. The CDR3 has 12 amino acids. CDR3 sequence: CASSEQGSEAFF. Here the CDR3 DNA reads TGTGCCAGCAGTGAACAGGGCAGCGAAGCTTTCTTT.

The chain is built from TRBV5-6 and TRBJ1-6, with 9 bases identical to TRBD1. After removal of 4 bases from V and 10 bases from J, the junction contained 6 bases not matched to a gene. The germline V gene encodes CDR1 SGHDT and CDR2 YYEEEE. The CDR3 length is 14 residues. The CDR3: CASSGTGSKSPLHF. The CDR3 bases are TGTGCCAGCAGCGGGACAGGGAGTAAGTCACCCCTCCACTTT.

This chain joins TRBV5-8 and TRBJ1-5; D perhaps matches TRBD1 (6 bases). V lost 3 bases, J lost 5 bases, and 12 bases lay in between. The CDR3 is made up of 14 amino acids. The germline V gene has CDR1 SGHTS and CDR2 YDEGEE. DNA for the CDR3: TGTGCCAGCAGCTGGGGGACACCTGATCAGCCCCAGCATTTT. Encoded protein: CASSWGTPDQPQHF.

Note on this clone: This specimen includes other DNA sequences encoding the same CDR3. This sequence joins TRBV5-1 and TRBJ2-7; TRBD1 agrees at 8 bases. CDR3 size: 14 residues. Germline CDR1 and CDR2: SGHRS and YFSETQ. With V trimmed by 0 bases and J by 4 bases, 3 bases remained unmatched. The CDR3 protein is CASSLGTGGYEQYF. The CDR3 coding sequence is TGCGCCAGCAGCTTGGGAACAGGGGGATACGAGCAGTACTTC.

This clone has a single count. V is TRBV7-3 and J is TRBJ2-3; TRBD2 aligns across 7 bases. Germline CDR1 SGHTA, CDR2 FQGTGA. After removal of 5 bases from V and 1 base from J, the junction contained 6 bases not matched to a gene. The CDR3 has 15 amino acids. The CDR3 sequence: CASSTLGGGTDTQYF. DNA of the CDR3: TGTGCCAGCAGCACTTTGGGAGGGGGCACAGATACGCAGTATTTT.

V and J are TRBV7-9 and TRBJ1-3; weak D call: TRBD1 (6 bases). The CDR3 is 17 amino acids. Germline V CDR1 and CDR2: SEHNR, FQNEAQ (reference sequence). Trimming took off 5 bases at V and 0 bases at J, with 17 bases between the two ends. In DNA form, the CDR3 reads TGTGCCAGCAGCCCGTACCGGGACACCGGCTCTGGAAACACCATATATTTT. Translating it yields CASSPYRDTGSGNTIYF.

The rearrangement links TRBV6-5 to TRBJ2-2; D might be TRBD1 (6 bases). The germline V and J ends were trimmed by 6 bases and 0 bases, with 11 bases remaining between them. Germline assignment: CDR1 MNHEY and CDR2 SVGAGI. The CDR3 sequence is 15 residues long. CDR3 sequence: CASSSGHSNTGELFF. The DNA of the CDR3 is TGTGCCAGCAGCTCGGGACACTCGAACACCGGGGAGCTGTTTTTT.

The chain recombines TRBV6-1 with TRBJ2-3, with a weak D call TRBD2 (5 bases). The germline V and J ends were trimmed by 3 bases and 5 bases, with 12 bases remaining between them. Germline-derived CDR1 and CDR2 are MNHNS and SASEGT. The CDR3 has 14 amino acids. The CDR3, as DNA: TGTGCCAGCAGTGACGGGGAGCAACTAGATACGCAGTATTTT. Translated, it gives CASSDGEQLDTQYF.

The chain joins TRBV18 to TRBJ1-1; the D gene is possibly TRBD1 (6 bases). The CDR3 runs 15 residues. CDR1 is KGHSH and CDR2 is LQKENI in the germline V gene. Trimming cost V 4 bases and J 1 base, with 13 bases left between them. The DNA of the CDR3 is TGTGCCAGCTCACGAGGACAGACCTCGAACACTGAAGCTTTCTTT. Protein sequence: CASSRGQTSNTEAFF.

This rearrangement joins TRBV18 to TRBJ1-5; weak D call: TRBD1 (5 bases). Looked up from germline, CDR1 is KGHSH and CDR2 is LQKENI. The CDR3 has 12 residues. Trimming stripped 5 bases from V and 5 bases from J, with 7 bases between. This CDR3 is CASSTGDQPQHF. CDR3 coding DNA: TGTGCCAGCTCAACGGGGGATCAGCCCCAGCATTTT.

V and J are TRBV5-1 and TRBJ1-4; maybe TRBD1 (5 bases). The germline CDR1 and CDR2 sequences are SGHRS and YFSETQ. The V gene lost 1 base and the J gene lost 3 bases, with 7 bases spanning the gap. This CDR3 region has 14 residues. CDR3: CASSLIGANEKLFF. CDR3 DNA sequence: TGCGCCAGCAGCTTGATAGGGGCTAATGAAAAACTGTTTTTT.

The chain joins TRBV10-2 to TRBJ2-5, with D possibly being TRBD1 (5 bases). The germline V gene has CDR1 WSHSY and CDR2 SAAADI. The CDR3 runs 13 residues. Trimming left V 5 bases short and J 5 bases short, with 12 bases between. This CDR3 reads CASSQQARETQYF. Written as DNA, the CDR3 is TGCGCCAGCAGTCAACAGGCGAGGGAGACCCAGTACTTC.

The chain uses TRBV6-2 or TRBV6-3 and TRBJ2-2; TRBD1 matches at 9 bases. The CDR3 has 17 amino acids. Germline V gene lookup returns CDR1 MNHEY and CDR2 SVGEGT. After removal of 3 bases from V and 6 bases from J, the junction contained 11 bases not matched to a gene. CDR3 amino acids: CASSYSTGQGVPGELFF. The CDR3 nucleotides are TGTGCCAGCAGTTATTCAACGGGACAGGGCGTCCCCGGGGAGCTGTTTTTT.

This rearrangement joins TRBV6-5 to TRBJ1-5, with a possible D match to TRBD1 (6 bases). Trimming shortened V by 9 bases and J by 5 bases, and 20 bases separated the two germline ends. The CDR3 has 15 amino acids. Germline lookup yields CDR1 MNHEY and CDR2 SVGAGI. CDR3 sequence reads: CASELGHKSDQPQHF. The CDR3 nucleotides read TGTGCCAGTGAATTGGGACATAAGAGTGATCAGCCCCAGCATTTT.

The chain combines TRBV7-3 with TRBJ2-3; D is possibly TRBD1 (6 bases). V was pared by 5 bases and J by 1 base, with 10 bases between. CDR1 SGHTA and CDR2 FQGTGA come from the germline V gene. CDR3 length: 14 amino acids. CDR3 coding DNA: TGTGCCAGCAGCGCAGGGGATCGCACAGATACGCAGTATTTT. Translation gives CASSAGDRTDTQYF.

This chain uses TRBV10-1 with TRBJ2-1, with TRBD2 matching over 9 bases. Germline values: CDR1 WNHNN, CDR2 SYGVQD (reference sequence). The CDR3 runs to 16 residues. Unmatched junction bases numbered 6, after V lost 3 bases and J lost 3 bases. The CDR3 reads CASSDSTSGYYNEQFF. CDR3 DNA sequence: TGCGCCAGCAGTGACTCGACTAGCGGATACTACAATGAGCAGTTCTTC.

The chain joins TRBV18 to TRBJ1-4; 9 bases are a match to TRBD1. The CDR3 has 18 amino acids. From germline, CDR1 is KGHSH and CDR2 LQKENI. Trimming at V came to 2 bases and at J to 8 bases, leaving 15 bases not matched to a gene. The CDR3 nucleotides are TGTGCCAGCTCACCAAGCAGACAGGGGGTTTGGGGAGACGAAAAACTGTTTTTT. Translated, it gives CASSPSRQGVWGDEKLFF.

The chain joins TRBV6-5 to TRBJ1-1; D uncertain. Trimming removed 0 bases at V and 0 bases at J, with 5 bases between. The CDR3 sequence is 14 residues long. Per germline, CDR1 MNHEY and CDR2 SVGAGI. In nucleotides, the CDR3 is TGTGCCAGCAGTTACTCGCACTTGAACACTGAAGCTTTCTTT. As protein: CASSYSHLNTEAFF.